These 20 T cell receptor beta chains were sequenced from one sample in a study of T cells in Graves' hyperthyroidism and ophthalmopathy. RNA transcripts served as the template for amplifying TCR beta CDR3 regions. Initially, a first-round RT-PCR of the TCR CDR3 employed the HTBI primer set. TCRdb independently ran MiXCR on the multiplex PCR reads; one entry per CDR3 protein. The sample has roughly 640,000 distinct CDR3 sequences, about 16% seen once. The sequenced sample consisted of blood. The receptors come from a woman in her forties with Graves' ophthalmopathy.

This clonotype has at least ten counts. J is TRBJ2-7 and V is TRBV28, with D perhaps TRBD1 or TRBD2 (6 bases each). V lost 8 bases, J lost 2 bases, and 19 bases lay in between. Germline V gene data show CDR1 as MDHEN and CDR2 as SYDVKM. This CDR3 contains 15 residues. DNA of the CDR3: TGTGCCAGCGGAAATAGGGGGACTGGTACCTACGAGCAGTACTTC. It encodes CASGNRGTGTYEQYF.

The chain is built from TRBV2 and TRBJ2-5; 13 nucleotides align to TRBD2. This CDR3 contains 15 residues. Germline CDR1 reads SNHLY; CDR2 reads FYNNEI. V was pared by 3 bases and J by 4 bases, with 2 bases of the junction left unmatched. The chain's CDR3 is CASSDTSGRGETQYF. The CDR3 coding sequence is TGTGCCAGCAGTGATACTAGCGGGAGGGGAGAGACCCAGTACTTC.

This rearrangement joins TRBV18 to TRBJ2-3; TRBD2 is a possible D gene (5 bases). Germline-derived CDR1 and CDR2 are KGHSH and LQKENI. The V gene lost 3 bases and the J gene lost 2 bases, with 15 bases spanning the gap. The CDR3 runs 16 residues. CDR3 protein: CASSPFQLGTTDTQYF. Here the CDR3 DNA reads TGTGCCAGCTCACCCTTCCAACTAGGAACCACAGATACGCAGTATTTT.

About this clonotype itself: The junction does not match germline at one end; this may be a read error. The V call is TRBV2, the J call TRBJ1-3, with D unresolved. CDR1 and CDR2 from the germline V gene are SNHLY and FYNNEI. The CDR3 contains 13 residues. The CDR3 loop reads CASGENRGNTIYF. In DNA form, the CDR3 reads TGTGCCAGCGGTGAAAACCGTGGAAACACCATATATTTT. Full variable domain (remainder filled in from reference TRBV2 and TRBJ1-3): EPEVTQTPSHQVTQMGQEVILRCVPISNHLYFYWYRQILGQKVEFLVSFYNNEISEKSEIFDDQFSVERPDGSNFTLKIRSTKLEDSAMYFCASGENRGNTIYFGEGSWLTVV.

This chain links TRBV5-6 with TRBJ2-1; 9 nucleotides line up with TRBD1. CDR1 is SGHDT and CDR2 is YYEEEE in the germline V gene. V shed 1 base and J 0 bases; nucleotides not matched to a gene: 2. The CDR3 sequence is 16 residues long. The CDR3 DNA follows: TGTGCCAGCAGCTTGCTGGGACAGGGCTCCTACAATGAGCAGTTCTTC. Translation: CASSLLGQGSYNEQFF. Using reference TRBV5-6 and TRBJ2-1 for the parts outside the CDR3, the full variable domain is DAGVTQSPTHLIKTRGQQVTLRCSPKSGHDTVSWYQQALGQGPQFIFQYYEEEERQRGNFPDRFSGHQFPNYSSELNVNALLLGDSALYLCASSLLGQGSYNEQFFGPGTRLTVL.

J is TRBJ2-2 and V is TRBV5-5; D gene unclear. V lost 1 base and J 4 bases, leaving 14 bases between the germline ends. This CDR3 is built from 16 residues. Germline CDR1 is SGHKS and CDR2 is YYEKEE (reference sequence). The CDR3 coding sequence is TGTGCCAGCAGCTTGACATACCTCACATTCACCGGGGAGCTGTTTTTT. It codes for CASSLTYLTFTGELFF.

This clonotype has just a few counts. This rearrangement joins TRBV28 to TRBJ2-3, with 10 bases matching TRBD2. Germline lookup yields CDR1 MDHEN and CDR2 SYDVKM. J gave up 7 bases and V 5 bases, and 9 bases lay outside the gene matches. This CDR3 is 15 amino acids long. CDR3 sequence reads: CASSLRGAGGYTQYF. CDR3 coding DNA: TGTGCCAGCAGTCTCCGGGGAGCGGGAGGGTATACGCAGTATTTT.

In this sample, this clonotype turned up once. This chain links TRBV19 with TRBJ2-5; TRBD1 aligns across 8 bases. There are 14 residues in the CDR3. The V gene's germline CDR1 is LNHDA and CDR2 SQIVND (reference sequence). V was pared by 7 bases and J by 4 bases, with 8 bases of the junction left unmatched. The CDR3 loop is CASTTDREPETQYF. DNA of the CDR3: TGTGCCAGTACTACGGACAGGGAGCCAGAGACCCAGTACTTC.

V is TRBV3-1 and J is TRBJ2-1, with D possibly matching TRBD1 (5 bases). This CDR3 spans 15 amino acids. V shed 6 bases and J shed 7 bases, with 19 bases lying between them. Germline lookup yields CDR1 LGHDT and CDR2 YNNKEL (reference sequence). DNA of the CDR3: TGTGCCAGCAGGGGCAGATGGATGGCAGGGAATGAGCAGTTCTTC. The encoded protein is CASRGRWMAGNEQFF.

This clonotype was observed at least ten times. The rearrangement uses TRBV3-1 and TRBJ2-6, with a weak D call TRBD1 (6 bases). With 5 bases removed from V and 1 base from J, the gap between germline ends came to 9 bases. Germline assignment: CDR1 LGHDT and CDR2 YNNKEL (reference sequence). This CDR3 has 15 residues. The DNA for the CDR3 is TGTGCCAGCAGCGAACAGGGTTCTGGGGCCAACGTCCTGACTTTC. Translated, it gives CASSEQGSGANVLTF.

The gene calls are TRBV14 and TRBJ2-1, with a possible D match to TRBD2 (5 bases). V dropped 2 bases and J dropped 2 bases, with 13 bases sitting between them. The CDR3 is 16 residues long. Germline CDR1 SGHDN, CDR2 FVKESK. The CDR3: CASSQCSGFPYNEQFF. CDR3 bases: TGTGCCAGCAGCCAATGCTCGGGGTTCCCCTACAATGAGCAGTTCTTC.

For this clonotype: A read error may be the cause here, since a much bigger clone is one base away. This chain joins TRBV11-2 and TRBJ2-3, with no clear D. Germline loops: CDR1 SGHAT, CDR2 FQNNGV. Between the trimmed V and J ends, which lost 2 bases and 0 bases, there was a span of 15 bases. This CDR3 comprises 17 residues. DNA for the CDR3: TGTGCCAGCAGCTTATTTCGGATTCGGGTTAGCACAGATACGCAGTATTTT. It codes for CASSLFRIRVSTDTQYF.

This clonotype showed up just a few times. The chain combines TRBV28 with TRBJ2-7, with TRBD1 matching over 9 bases. V was clipped by 5 bases and J by 3 bases; unmatched bases: 8. This CDR3 comprises 15 residues. From germline, CDR1 is MDHEN and CDR2 SYDVKM. CDR3 sequence (DNA): TGTGCCAGCAGTACGCCGGGACAGGGCAGCTACGAGCAGTACTTC. Amino acids: CASSTPGQGSYEQYF.

This clonotype was seen repeatedly, ten times or more. The J gene is TRBJ1-2, the V gene TRBV20-1; D is uncertain. This CDR3 is built from 11 residues. Germline lookup yields CDR1 DFQATT and CDR2 SNEGSKA (reference sequence). Trimming shortened V by 5 bases and J by 4 bases, and 8 bases separated the two germline ends. The CDR3 loop is CSAGNVYGYTF. In nucleotides, the CDR3 is TGCAGTGCTGGGAATGTCTATGGCTACACCTTC.

This clonotype has a count of ten or more. V is TRBV10-3 and J is TRBJ1-1; D is unclear. The CDR3 runs 14 residues. Germline V gene lookup returns CDR1 ENHRY and CDR2 SYGVKD. V was shortened by 10 bases and J by 1 base, with 16 bases between the two germline ends. The CDR3 bases are TGTGCCACTAACTACGGACGGGAGAACACTGAAGCTTTCTTT. Protein: CATNYGRENTEAFF.

This clonotype was seen more than once but under ten times. J is TRBJ1-1 and V is TRBV28; the D gene is possibly TRBD1 (6 bases). CDR3 length: 14 amino acids. Trimming pared 0 bases from V and 7 bases from J, leaving 12 bases between. In germline, CDR1 is MDHEN, CDR2 SYDVKM. The CDR3: CASSLWDRGFEAFF. The CDR3 DNA reads TGTGCCAGCAGTTTATGGGACAGAGGCTTTGAAGCTTTCTTT.

The chain joins TRBV3-1 to TRBJ1-2; TRBD1 agrees at 7 bases. The CDR3 extends over 16 amino acids. Germline CDR1 and CDR2: LGHDT and YNNKEL (reference sequence). Unmatched junction bases numbered 13, after V lost 4 bases and J lost 5 bases. Here the CDR3 reads CASSLGQRAARYGYTF. The CDR3 bases are TGTGCCAGCAGCCTGGGACAGAGGGCGGCTAGGTATGGCTACACCTTC.

The CDR3 sequence: CASSVLAVTDTQYF. CDR3 DNA sequence: TGTGCCAGCAGCGTACTAGCGGTCACAGATACGCAGTATTTT. The J gene is TRBJ2-3, the V gene TRBV11-2, with 8 bases fitting TRBD2. The CDR3 is 14 residues long. Germline CDR1 reads SGHAT; CDR2 reads FQNNGV. Trimming at V came to 5 bases and at J to 2 bases, leaving 3 bases not matched to a gene. Supplemented by reference TRBV11-2 and TRBJ2-3, the full variable domain reads EAGVAQSPRYKIIEKRQSVAFWCNPISGHATLYWYQQILGQGPKLLIQFQNNGVVDDSQLPKDRFSAERLKGVDSTLKIQPAKLEDSAVYLCASSVLAVTDTQYFGPGTRLTVL.

This clonotype was seen repeatedly, ten times or more. This chain uses TRBV18 with TRBJ2-2; no clear D gene. Trimming pared 2 bases from V and 4 bases from J, leaving 2 bases between. Germline V gene data show CDR1 as KGHSH and CDR2 as LQKENI. The CDR3 spans 12 residues. The DNA for the CDR3 is TGTGCCAGCTCACCATTCACCGGGGAGCTGTTTTTT. It is translated as CASSPFTGELFF.

This clonotype has a count of ten or more. The chain combines TRBV28 with TRBJ1-3, with TRBD1 as a possible D gene (6 bases). The CDR3 covers 13 residues. Germline V gene lookup returns CDR1 MDHEN and CDR2 SYDVKM. V lost 6 bases and J 0 bases, leaving 6 bases between the germline ends. The CDR3 bases are TGTGCCAGCAGGGACAGCTCTGGAAACACCATATATTTT. Translation: CASRDSSGNTIYF.